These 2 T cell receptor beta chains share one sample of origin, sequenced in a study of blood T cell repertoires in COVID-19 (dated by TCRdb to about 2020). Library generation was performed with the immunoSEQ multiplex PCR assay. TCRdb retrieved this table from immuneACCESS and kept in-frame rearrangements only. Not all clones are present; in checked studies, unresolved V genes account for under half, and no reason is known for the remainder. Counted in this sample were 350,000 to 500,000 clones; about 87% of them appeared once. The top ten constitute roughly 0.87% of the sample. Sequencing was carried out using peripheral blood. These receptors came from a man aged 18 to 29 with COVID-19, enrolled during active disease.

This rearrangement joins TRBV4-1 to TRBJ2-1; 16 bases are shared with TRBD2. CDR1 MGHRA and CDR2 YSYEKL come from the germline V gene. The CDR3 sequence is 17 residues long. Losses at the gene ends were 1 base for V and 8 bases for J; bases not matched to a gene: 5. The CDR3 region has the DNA TGCGCCAGCAGCCAAGTGGGACTAGCGGGAGGGCCCTATGAGCAGTTCTTC. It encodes CASSQVGLAGGPYEQFF.

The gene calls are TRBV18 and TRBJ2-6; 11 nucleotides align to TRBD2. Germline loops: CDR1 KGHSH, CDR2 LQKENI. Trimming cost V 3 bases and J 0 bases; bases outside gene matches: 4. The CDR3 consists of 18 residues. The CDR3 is CASSPQGLAVSGANVLTF. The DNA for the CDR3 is TGTGCCAGCTCACCTCAGGGACTAGCGGTCTCTGGGGCCAACGTCCTGACTTTC.